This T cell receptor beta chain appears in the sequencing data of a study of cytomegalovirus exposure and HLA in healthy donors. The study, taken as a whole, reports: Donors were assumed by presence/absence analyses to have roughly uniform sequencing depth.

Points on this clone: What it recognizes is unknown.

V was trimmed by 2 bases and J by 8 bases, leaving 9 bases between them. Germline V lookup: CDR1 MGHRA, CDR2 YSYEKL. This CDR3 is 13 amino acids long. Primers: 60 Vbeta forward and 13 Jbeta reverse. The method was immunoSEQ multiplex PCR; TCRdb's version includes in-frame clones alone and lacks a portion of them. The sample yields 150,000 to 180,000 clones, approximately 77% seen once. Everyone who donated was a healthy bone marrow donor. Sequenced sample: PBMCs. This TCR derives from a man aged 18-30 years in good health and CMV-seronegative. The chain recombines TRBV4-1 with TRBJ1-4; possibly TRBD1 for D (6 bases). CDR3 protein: CASSQTQGEKLFF. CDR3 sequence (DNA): TGCGCCAGCAGCCAAACCCAGGGGGAAAAACTGTTTTTT.